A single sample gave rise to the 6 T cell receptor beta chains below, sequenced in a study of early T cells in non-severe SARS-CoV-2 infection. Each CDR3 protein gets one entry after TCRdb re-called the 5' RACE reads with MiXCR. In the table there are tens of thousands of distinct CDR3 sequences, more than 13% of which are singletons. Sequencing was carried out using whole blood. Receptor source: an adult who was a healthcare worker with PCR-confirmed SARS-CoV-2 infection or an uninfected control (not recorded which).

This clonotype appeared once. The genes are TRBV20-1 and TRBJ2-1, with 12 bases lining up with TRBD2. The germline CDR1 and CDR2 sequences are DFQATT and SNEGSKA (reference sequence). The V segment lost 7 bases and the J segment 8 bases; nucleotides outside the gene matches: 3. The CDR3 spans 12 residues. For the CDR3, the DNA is TGCAGTGGACTAGCGGGAGCGGATGAGCAGTTCTTC. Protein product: CSGLAGADEQFF.

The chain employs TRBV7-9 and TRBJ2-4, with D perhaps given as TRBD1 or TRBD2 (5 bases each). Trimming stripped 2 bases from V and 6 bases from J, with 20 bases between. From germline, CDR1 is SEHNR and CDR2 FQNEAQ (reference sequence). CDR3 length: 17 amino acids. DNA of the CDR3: TGTGCCAGCAGCTTATCTTATGGGGGATCCCTCAGAAACATTCAGTACTTC. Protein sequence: CASSLSYGGSLRNIQYF.

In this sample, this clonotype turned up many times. Here the CDR3 DNA reads TGTGCCAGCAGCCCCCCGCCCCAGGGGAACACTGAAGCTTTCTTT. Protein: CASSPPPQGNTEAFF. The V and J genes are TRBV7-3 and TRBJ1-1, with a weak D call TRBD1 (5 bases). Germline CDR1 and CDR2: SGHTA and FQGTGA. V was cut by 5 bases and J by 1 base, with 14 bases left in between. The CDR3 loop spans 15 amino acids.

The CDR3 DNA is TGTGCCAGCAGCCAACAGACGGGGAGAGTGTTTTTT. It codes for CASSQQTGRVFF. The rearrangement links TRBV3-1 to TRBJ1-4; D not resolved. The germline V gene encodes CDR1 LGHDT and CDR2 YNNKEL (reference sequence). The V end was cut by 2 bases, the J end by 15 bases, with 13 bases between. The CDR3 runs to 12 residues.

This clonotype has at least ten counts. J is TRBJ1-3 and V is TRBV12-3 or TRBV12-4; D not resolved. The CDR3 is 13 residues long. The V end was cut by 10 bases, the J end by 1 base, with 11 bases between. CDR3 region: CATRALSGNTIYF. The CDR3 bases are TGTGCCACCCGGGCCCTATCTGGAAACACCATATATTTT.

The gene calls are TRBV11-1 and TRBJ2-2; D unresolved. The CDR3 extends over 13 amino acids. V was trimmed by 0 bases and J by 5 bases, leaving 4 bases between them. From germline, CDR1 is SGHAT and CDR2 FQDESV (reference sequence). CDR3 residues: CASSLALTGELFF. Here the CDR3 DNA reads TGTGCCAGCAGCTTAGCGCTAACCGGGGAGCTGTTTTTT. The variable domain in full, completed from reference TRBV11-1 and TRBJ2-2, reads EAEVAQSPRYKITEKSQAVAFWCDPISGHATLYWYRQILGQGPELLVQFQDESVVDDSQLPKDRFSAERLKGVDSTLKIQPAELGDSAMYLCASSLALTGELFFGEGSRLTVL.